The present entry profiles one TCR beta chain with its context. Given a much more abundant clone one base away, this may be a read error. Previously described methods with listed TCR primers produced the bulk TCR libraries. One entry per CDR3 protein results from TCRdb running MiXCR on the PCR reads. The sample lists some 680,000 distinct CDR3 sequences; roughly 27% were seen once. CDR1 DFQATT and CDR2 SNEGSKA come from the germline V gene (reference sequence). This CDR3 is 11 amino acids long. The data stem from a study of molecular identifiers for immune sequencing clone quantification. Input material: naive CD8+ T cells from blood, with Jurkat cell RNA spiked in. Specified subset: FACS-sorted CD8+CD4-CCR7+CD45RA+ naive T cells. The sequence was obtained from a human donor in good health. Some libraries in this study had Jurkat cell RNA spiked in. The chain combines TRBV20-1 with TRBJ1-1, with no clear D. Here the CDR3 DNA reads TGCAGTCTCGGAGTGAACACTGGAGCTTTCTTT. Translated, it gives CSLGVNTGAFF.